This T cell receptor beta chain was identified in a study of shared clonotypes between healthy human individuals. V lost 0 bases, J lost 8 bases, and 21 bases lay in between. This CDR3 contains 17 residues. Germline V CDR1 and CDR2: SGHDT, YYEEEE. The assay was immunoSEQ multiplex PCR, and TCRdb's table has in-frame clones only and misses some. Of 450,000 to 500,000 clones in the sample, around 80% were seen once. This rearrangement joins TRBV5-6 to TRBJ2-1; no clear D. Material: PBMCs. This receptor was taken from a woman aged 40 to 55 in good health. Some clones in this sample may be carry-over from other donors' samples. For the CDR3, the DNA is TGTGCCAGCAGCTTGGTAGGGCGGAGCTCAAGGATGGATGAGCAGTTCTTC. Translated: CASSLVGRSSRMDEQFF. Variable domain in full (rest from reference TRBV5-6 and TRBJ2-1): DAGVTQSPTHLIKTRGQQVTLRCSPKSGHDTVSWYQQALGQGPQFIFQYYEEEERQRGNFPDRFSGHQFPNYSSELNVNALLLGDSALYLCASSLVGRSSRMDEQFFGPGTRLTVL.